This passage covers 24 T cell receptor beta chains from one sample sequenced in a study of Graves' ophthalmopathy and Graves' hyperthyroidism (dated by TCRdb to 2017 to 2018). Reads for this sample came from an Illumina HiSeq 2000. For repertoire sequencing, TCR beta CDR3 regions were amplified from RNA transcripts. The first round was an RT-PCR using HTBI primers with the Qiagen OneStep RT-PCR kit, and this first round was followed by a second-round multiplex PCR, then size selection and purification. In TCRdb, the public reads were trimmed at Q25 with fastp and aligned with MiXCR, with productive beta chains retained. Rows merge per CDR3 protein into single entries with the most common DNA and genes. Recorded for this sample are over a million distinct CDR3 sequences; 35% to 45% of them occurred a single time. The ten largest clones add up to approximately 12% of the sample. The sequencing input was peripheral blood or thyroid tissue (not recorded which). These receptors originate from an adult man with Graves' hyperthyroidism.

The chain links TRBV2 to TRBJ2-5, with 7 bases that match TRBD2. The ends lost 5 bases at V and 6 bases at J; junction bases unmatched: 18. The length of the CDR3 is 17 residues. In germline, CDR1 is SNHLY, CDR2 FYNNEI. The CDR3 loop is CASSLTSVVGQAQTQYF. CDR3 coding DNA: TGTGCCAGCAGTCTAACTAGCGTTGTCGGGCAGGCCCAGACCCAGTACTTC.

This clonotype was seen many times. The chain employs TRBV20-1 and TRBJ1-2, with no clear D. Germline V gives CDR1 DFQATT, CDR2 SNEGSKA (reference sequence). The V gene lost 0 bases and the J gene lost 6 bases, with 14 bases spanning the gap. This CDR3 is built from 14 residues. In nucleotides, the CDR3 is TGCAGTGCTAGAGATCCAACTGGCAGCAATGGCTACACCTTC. It codes for CSARDPTGSNGYTF.

The table lists this clonotype with a few counts. The V gene is TRBV4-1, the J gene TRBJ2-7, with 10 bases fitting TRBD1. In germline, CDR1 is MGHRA, CDR2 YSYEKL. V gave up 4 bases and J gave up 3 bases; unmatched junction bases: 9. The CDR3 loop spans 16 amino acids. The CDR3: CASSRVQGQGYYEQYF. The CDR3 DNA sequence: TGCGCCAGCAGCCGCGTCCAGGGACAGGGGTACTACGAGCAGTACTTC.

This clonotype appeared many times. The chain employs TRBV7-8 and TRBJ2-2, with 9 nucleotides matching TRBD1. The germline CDR1 and CDR2 sequences are SGHVS and FQNEAQ. The CDR3 runs 16 residues. J gave up 5 bases and V 0 bases, and 4 bases lay outside the gene matches. CDR3 region: CASSLAQGARTGELFF. The DNA for the CDR3 is TGTGCCAGCAGCTTAGCACAGGGGGCACGGACCGGGGAGCTGTTTTTT.

In this sample, this clonotype turned up many times. The gene calls are TRBV11-2 and TRBJ1-1; unclear D gene. The CDR3 runs to 15 residues. Germline V lookup: CDR1 SGHAT, CDR2 FQNNGV. V was trimmed by 1 base and J by 1 base, leaving 10 bases between them. Written as DNA, the CDR3 is TGTGCCAGCAGCTTAGGGAGGATCCCGAACACTGAAGCTTTCTTT. It translates to CASSLGRIPNTEAFF.

The chain carries TRBV20-1 and TRBJ2-5; D is tentatively TRBD1 or TRBD2 (5 bases each). Germline V lookup: CDR1 DFQATT, CDR2 SNEGSKA (reference sequence). The V end lost 5 bases, the J end lost 2 bases, and 15 bases lay between the germline ends. The CDR3 runs to 14 residues. In nucleotides, the CDR3 is TGCAGTGCTGGGCAGGGACGGACACAAGAGACCCAGTACTTC. It translates to CSAGQGRTQETQYF.

Note on this clonotype: It may be a read error: a sequence one base away is much more abundant. The rearrangement joins TRBV20-1 to TRBJ2-5; TRBD2 aligns across 11 bases. After removal of 2 bases from V and 1 base from J, the junction contained 3 bases not matched to a gene. Germline CDR1 and CDR2: DFQATT and SNEGSKA (reference sequence). The CDR3 is 15 residues long. CDR3 protein: CSARLAGGLQETQYF. The CDR3 nucleotides are TGCAGTGCTAGATTAGCGGGGGGGCTCCAAGAGACCCAGTACTTC.

The chain carries TRBV14 and TRBJ2-5; D perhaps matches TRBD1 (5 bases). This CDR3 has 14 residues. V was clipped by 1 base and J by 5 bases, with 11 bases between them. The germline V gene has CDR1 SGHDN and CDR2 FVKESK. CDR3: CASSQGRDMETQYF. In DNA form, the CDR3 reads TGTGCCAGCAGCCAAGGCAGGGATATGGAGACCCAGTACTTC.

V usage is TRBV30 and J usage is TRBJ1-1; D might be TRBD1 (5 bases). Germline loops: CDR1 GTSNPN, CDR2 SVGIG (reference sequence). The V and J ends lost 3 bases and 7 bases respectively, with 6 bases between them. This CDR3 region has 10 residues. The CDR3 DNA is TGTGCCTGGAGACAGGTTGAAGCTTTCTTT. It encodes CAWRQVEAFF.

This clonotype was seen only a few times. One junction end does not reproduce the germline sequence, and a read error may be involved. This chain uses TRBV11-2 with TRBJ1-2; D call uncertain. Germline V lookup: CDR1 SGHAT, CDR2 FQNNGV. CDR3 size: 13 residues. This CDR3 reads CASSLEGHYGYTF. The CDR3 DNA is TGTGCCAGCAGTTTAGAGGGTCACTATGGCTACACCTTC.

The chain recombines TRBV10-3 with TRBJ1-1; no definite D call. Per germline, CDR1 ENHRY and CDR2 SYGVKD. The V end was cut by 5 bases, the J end by 7 bases, with 14 bases between. The CDR3 has 13 amino acids. The CDR3 coding sequence is TGTGCCATCAGTTACAGAGTTAACGTTGAAGCTTTCTTT. Translation gives CAISYRVNVEAFF.

About this clonotype: A much more abundant neighbour one base away suggests this may be a read error. The chain joins TRBV19 to TRBJ2-7; D is perhaps TRBD1 or TRBD2 (5 bases each). CDR1 is LNHDA, CDR2 SQIVND, per germline (reference sequence). Trimming took off 4 bases at V and 9 bases at J, with 16 bases between the two ends. This CDR3 is built from 13 residues. CDR3 amino acids: CASSTGVDNGQYF. CDR3 DNA sequence: TGTGCCAGTAGTACCGGGGTGGACAACGGGCAGTACTTC.

The chain links TRBV29-1 to TRBJ1-1; 7 positions agree with TRBD1. Germline loops: CDR1 SQVTM, CDR2 ANQGSEA. This CDR3 is 12 amino acids long. With V trimmed by 5 bases and J by 6 bases, 6 bases remained unmatched. CDR3 residues: CSVQGQQAEAFF. CDR3 DNA sequence: TGCAGCGTTCAGGGACAGCAGGCTGAAGCTTTCTTT.

This clonotype was observed a handful of times. The chain joins TRBV2 to TRBJ2-2, with 7 bases that match TRBD2. The CDR3 is 15 residues long. Germline-derived CDR1 and CDR2 are SNHLY and FYNNEI. V lost 4 bases to trimming and J lost 4 bases; unmatched junction nucleotides: 6. The CDR3 region has the DNA TGTGCCAGCAGTGTGGGACTATTAGCCACCGGGGAGCTGTTTTTT. Protein sequence: CASSVGLLATGELFF.

The genes are TRBV7-8 and TRBJ1-2; D uncertain. V was cut by 1 base and J by 6 bases, with 9 bases left in between. Germline assignment: CDR1 SGHVS and CDR2 FQNEAQ. The CDR3 consists of 13 residues. For the CDR3, the DNA is TGTGCCAGCAGCTTAGGATCACCCGATGGCTACACCTTC. Protein product: CASSLGSPDGYTF.

The V gene is TRBV2, the J gene TRBJ2-7; TRBD2 agrees at 8 bases. The CDR3 length is 13 residues. In germline, CDR1 is SNHLY, CDR2 FYNNEI. Losses at the gene ends were 6 bases for V and 6 bases for J; bases not matched to a gene: 7. CDR3 amino acids: CASSGFSGTEQYF. CDR3 nucleotides: TGTGCCAGCAGCGGATTTAGCGGGACCGAGCAGTACTTC. Using reference TRBV2 and TRBJ2-7 for the parts outside the CDR3, the full variable domain is EPEVTQTPSHQVTQMGQEVILRCVPISNHLYFYWYRQILGQKVEFLVSFYNNEISEKSEIFDDQFSVERPDGSNFTLKIRSTKLEDSAMYFCASSGFSGTEQYFGPGTRLTVT.

As concerns this clonotype: A junction end diverges from the germline sequence, so it may reflect a read error. Here the CDR3 DNA reads TGTGCCAGCAGCCGAGTGAGACAGGGAGGGAATCCTGGAAGCACCATATATTTT. Amino acid sequence: CASSRVRQGGNPGSTIYF. This chain connects TRBV6-5 to TRBJ1-3, with 7 nucleotides matching TRBD1. Germline V gene data show CDR1 as MNHEY and CDR2 as SVGAGI. The length of the CDR3 is 18 residues.

At least ten counts were recorded for this clonotype. V and J are TRBV7-9 and TRBJ1-2, with unresolved D. CDR3 length: 15 residues. CDR1 SEHNR and CDR2 FQNEAQ come from the germline V gene (reference sequence). Trimming shortened V by 5 bases and J by 6 bases, and 19 bases separated the two germline ends. CDR3 bases: TGTGCCAGCAGCCCGCATCTTAGAACGTTCAATGGCTACACCTTC. Translated: CASSPHLRTFNGYTF.

This clonotype was observed many times. The CDR3 DNA is TGTGCCAGCAGCTTATTAGGGGTTGTTGAAGCTTTCTTT. Protein product: CASSLLGVVEAFF. This chain joins TRBV7-8 and TRBJ1-1, with a possible D match to TRBD1 (5 bases). Germline V gives CDR1 SGHVS, CDR2 FQNEAQ. Trimming cost V 2 bases and J 7 bases, with 11 bases left between them. This CDR3 spans 13 amino acids.

The gene calls are TRBV4-1 and TRBJ2-7; 10 bases align to TRBD2. This CDR3 has 18 residues. Germline V gene sequence: CDR1 MGHRA, CDR2 YSYEKL. Trimming at V came to 2 bases and at J to 1 base, leaving 11 bases not matched to a gene. The CDR3 coding sequence is TGCGCCAGCAGCCAAAATCCTAGCGGGAGATCGCATTCCTACGAGCAGTACTTC. Its translation is CASSQNPSGRSHSYEQYF.

About this clonotype: A single base separates this from a much larger clone, so it may be a read error. The chain recombines TRBV20-1 with TRBJ2-7, with D possibly being TRBD1 (6 bases). The ends were cut back, 0 bases at V and 2 bases at J, with 14 bases in the middle. Germline V CDR1 and CDR2: DFQATT, SNEGSKA (reference sequence). CDR3 size: 15 residues. CDR3 nucleotide sequence: TGCAGTGCTAGAGATCAGGGGCAGGCCACCTACGAGCAGTACTTC. Amino acids: CSARDQGQATYEQYF.

This clonotype was observed many times. This chain uses TRBV20-1 with TRBJ2-7; TRBD2 matches 14 bases. CDR3 length: 14 residues. V was pared by 7 bases and J by 2 bases, with 4 bases of the junction left unmatched. The germline gives CDR1 DFQATT, CDR2 SNEGSKA (reference sequence). The CDR3 nucleotides are TGCAGTGTCGGACTAGCGGGAGGAACCTACGAGCAGTACTTC. As protein: CSVGLAGGTYEQYF.

V usage is TRBV9 and J usage is TRBJ2-7; 9 positions agree with TRBD1. This CDR3 is 15 amino acids long. The J segment lost 5 bases and the V segment lost 0 bases, leaving 6 bases of the junction unmatched. Germline V gene lookup returns CDR1 SGDLS and CDR2 YYNGEE. The CDR3 region is CASSVDGQGPNEQYF. The CDR3 coding sequence is TGTGCCAGCAGCGTAGATGGACAGGGGCCCAACGAGCAGTACTTC.

This clonotype occurred a few times. The chain links TRBV12-3 or TRBV12-4 to TRBJ2-2, with D uncertain. This CDR3 spans 18 amino acids. V was clipped by 10 bases and J by 0 bases, with 24 bases between them. The CDR3 is CATSMLVGGAPNTGELFF. The DNA for the CDR3 is TGTGCCACCTCGATGCTCGTGGGCGGAGCGCCGAACACCGGGGAGCTGTTTTTT.